Below are 21 T cell receptor beta chains sequenced from a single sample in a study of radiotherapy plus CTLA-4 blockade in lung cancer. Profiled with immunoSEQ multiplex PCR; TCRdb holds only in-frame clones, not every one. Of around 41,000 clones in the sample, about 70% are singletons; the top ten hold approximately 23%. The material sequenced was peripheral blood, taken from a patient treated with radiotherapy plus ipilimumab. The receptor set was obtained from a human donor with non-small cell lung cancer who had a partial response to radiotherapy plus ipilimumab.

The chain has TRBV5-1 and TRBJ1-1; 10 nucleotides match TRBD1. The CDR3 length is 16 residues. Germline V gene lookup returns CDR1 SGHRS and CDR2 YFSETQ. Trimming took 2 bases from V and 2 from J; bases not matched to a gene: 6. DNA for the CDR3: TGCGCCAGCAGCTTCCGGACAGGGGGGAGAAACACTGAAGCTTTCTTT. Translated, it gives CASSFRTGGRNTEAFF.

The V gene is TRBV7-9, the J gene TRBJ2-7; 7 nucleotides line up with TRBD1. In germline, CDR1 is SEHNR, CDR2 FQNEAQ (reference sequence). Germline trimming cut 0 bases from V and 6 bases from J; bases unmatched to any gene: 11. The CDR3 totals 16 residues. CDR3 coding DNA: TGTGCCAGCAGCTTAGCTGCGAGACAGGGTGGTGGCGAGCAGTACTTC. This codes for CASSLAARQGGGEQYF. Combining the CDR3 with reference TRBV7-9 and TRBJ2-7 gives the whole variable domain DTGVSQNPRHKITKRGQNVTFRCDPISEHNRLYWYRQTLGQGPEFLTYFQNEAQLEKSRLLSDRFSAERPKGSFSTLEIQRTEQGDSAMYLCASSLAARQGGGEQYFGPGTRLTVT.

In nucleotides, the CDR3 is TGTGCCAGCAGTACTAGCGGGACCTACAATGAGCAGTTCTTC. Its protein is CASSTSGTYNEQFF. The chain has TRBV6-1 and TRBJ2-1; 10 nucleotides line up with TRBD2. Germline loops: CDR1 MNHNS, CDR2 SASEGT. Trimming removed 5 bases from V and 2 bases from J; junction bases left unmatched: 0. The CDR3 runs 14 residues.

This chain joins TRBV6-5 and TRBJ1-5, with TRBD1 identical over 8 bases. The V and J ends lost 6 bases and 2 bases, in that order; junction bases with no gene match: 6. This CDR3 is built from 15 residues. In germline, CDR1 is MNHEY, CDR2 SVGAGI. This CDR3 reads CASSGTGGRNQPQHF. The CDR3 coding sequence is TGTGCCAGCAGCGGAACAGGGGGTCGCAATCAGCCCCAGCATTTT.

The rearrangement uses TRBV9 and TRBJ2-7; tentatively, D is TRBD1 (6 bases). V was cut by 4 bases and J by 2 bases, with 13 bases left in between. Germline V CDR1 and CDR2: SGDLS, YYNGEE. The CDR3 is made up of 14 amino acids. The CDR3 bases are TGTGCCAGCAGCAAGCACAGGGATACCTACGAGCAGTACTTC. Its protein is CASSKHRDTYEQYF. Using reference TRBV9 and TRBJ2-7 for the parts outside the CDR3, the full variable domain is DSGVTQTPKHLITATGQRVTLRCSPRSGDLSVYWYQQSLDQGLQFLIQYYNGEERAKGNILERFSAQQFPDLHSELNLSSLELGDSALYFCASSKHRDTYEQYFGPGTRLTVT.

This clone was picked up a small number of times. The genes are TRBV5-1 and TRBJ2-5, with 8 bases matching TRBD2. The CDR3 runs 16 residues. The V gene's germline CDR1 is SGHRS and CDR2 YFSETQ. Germline trimming cut 3 bases from V and 4 bases from J; bases unmatched to any gene: 11. DNA of the CDR3: TGCGCCAGCAGCTCTGGCGCGGGGGGTTGGGGAGAGACCCAGTACTTC. This translates into CASSSGAGGWGETQYF.

This chain links TRBV5-1 with TRBJ2-1; D gene ambiguous. V lost 0 bases and J lost 6, with 7 bases in between. The CDR3 runs to 13 residues. Looked up from germline, CDR1 is SGHRS and CDR2 is YFSETQ. The CDR3 DNA sequence: TGCGCCAGCAGCTTGGAGCTCCGCAATGAGCAGTTCTTC. Translating it yields CASSLELRNEQFF. Drawing the rest from reference TRBV5-1 and TRBJ2-1, the complete variable domain is KAGVTQTPRYLIKTRGQQVTLSCSPISGHRSVSWYQQTPGQGLQFLFEYFSETQRNKGNFPGRFSGRQFSNSRSEMNVSTLELGDSALYLCASSLELRNEQFFGPGTRLTVL.

J is TRBJ2-4 and V is TRBV30, with 13 bases matching TRBD2. The CDR3 is 15 residues long. The germline CDR1 and CDR2 sequences are GTSNPN and SVGIG (reference sequence). V trimming: 5 bases; J trimming: 1 base; junction bases outside the gene matches: 2. DNA for the CDR3: TGTGCCTGGGGGACTAGCGGGATGGCCAAAAACATTCAGTACTTC. Translated, it gives CAWGTSGMAKNIQYF.

V and J are TRBV19 and TRBJ1-2, with no clear D. Between the trimmed V and J ends, which lost 3 bases and 1 base, there was a span of 9 bases. This CDR3 has 14 amino acids. Germline CDR1 reads LNHDA; CDR2 reads SQIVND (reference sequence). The CDR3 DNA reads TGTGCCAGTAGTATCCAGGATAATAACTATGGCTACACCTTC. It codes for CASSIQDNNYGYTF. Complete variable domain (other parts from reference TRBV19 and TRBJ1-2): DGGITQSPKYLFRKEGQNVTLSCEQNLNHDAMYWYRQDPGQGLRLIYYSQIVNDFQKGDIAEGYSVSREKKESFPLTVTSAQKNPTAFYLCASSIQDNNYGYTFGSGTRLTVV.

This chain joins TRBV29-1 and TRBJ2-1; a weak D match, TRBD1 (6 bases). The CDR3 is 11 residues long. From germline, CDR1 is SQVTM and CDR2 ANQGSEA. Trimming took 5 bases from V and 5 from J, leaving 7 bases between them. This CDR3 is CSVYRDNEQFF. The CDR3 nucleotides read TGCAGCGTTTACAGGGACAATGAGCAGTTCTTC.

This rearrangement joins TRBV7-2 to TRBJ2-3, with D hard to call. There are 11 residues in the CDR3. Trimming removed 5 bases at V and 7 bases at J, with 7 bases between. Germline assignment: CDR1 SGHTA and CDR2 FQGNSA. CDR3 sequence reads: CASSDIYTQYF. DNA of the CDR3: TGTGCCAGCAGCGACATATATACGCAGTATTTT.

The chain joins TRBV5-1 to TRBJ2-2, with 8 bases fitting TRBD1. Losses at the gene ends were 2 bases for V and 0 bases for J; bases not matched to a gene: 9. The CDR3 loop spans 18 amino acids. CDR1 and CDR2 from the germline V gene are SGHRS and YFSETQ. In DNA form, the CDR3 reads TGCGCCAGCAGCTTACGGGACACAGGGGGTACGAACACCGGGGAGCTGTTTTTT. It translates to CASSLRDTGGTNTGELFF. The full variable domain, in which reference TRBV5-1 and TRBJ2-2 provide the parts outside the CDR3, is KAGVTQTPRYLIKTRGQQVTLSCSPISGHRSVSWYQQTPGQGLQFLFEYFSETQRNKGNFPGRFSGRQFSNSRSEMNVSTLELGDSALYLCASSLRDTGGTNTGELFFGEGSRLTVL.

A few counts support this clone. The chain joins TRBV4-2 to TRBJ2-5; no firm D call. The end of the DNA fits TRBJ2-7 better, so the J call may be wrong. This CDR3 is 12 amino acids long. Germline CDR1 LGHNA, CDR2 YNFKEQ. This chain's CDR3 is CASSRTPYEQYF. The CDR3 DNA sequence: TGTGCCAGCAGCCGAACCCCCTACGAGCAGTACTTC.

This clone occurred a few times. The rearrangement joins TRBV6-5 to TRBJ1-1, with 7 bases that match TRBD1. Germline CDR1 reads MNHEY; CDR2 reads SVGAGI. V shed 8 bases, J shed 7 bases, and the junction held 7 bases outside the gene matches. The CDR3 has 12 residues. CDR3 DNA sequence: TGTGCCAGCGAGCCTCGGACAGGTGAAGCTTTCTTT. Its protein product is CASEPRTGEAFF.

The rearrangement uses TRBV19 and TRBJ1-2; 7 bases match TRBD1. The CDR3 runs 13 residues. Trimming removed 6 bases from V and 6 bases from J; junction bases left unmatched: 7. CDR1 is LNHDA and CDR2 is SQIVND in the germline V gene (reference sequence). The CDR3 DNA reads TGTGCCAGTAGCACTACAGGGGTCCATGGCTACACCTTC. The encoded protein is CASSTTGVHGYTF.

DNA of the CDR3: TGTGCCAGCAGCTACAATACAGGGGAGAACACCTTC. Translated: CASSYNTGENTF. This sequence joins TRBV7-9 and TRBJ1-2, with 7 bases aligning to TRBD1. V dropped 4 bases and J dropped 12; count of bases not matched to a gene: 8. The CDR3 is made up of 12 amino acids. Germline CDR1 SEHNR, CDR2 FQNEAQ (reference sequence).

This chain links TRBV11-2 with TRBJ1-6; 9 bases are shared with TRBD1. The CDR3 is 15 amino acids. The germline V gene has CDR1 SGHAT and CDR2 FQNNGV. Trimming took 5 bases from V and 9 from J; bases not matched to a gene: 8. The CDR3 nucleotides read TGTGCCAGCAGCCATGGACAGGGGCTCGGTTCACCCCTCCACTTT. Protein: CASSHGQGLGSPLHF.

The V and J genes are TRBV7-8 and TRBJ2-7; no firm D call. CDR1 and CDR2 from the germline V gene are SGHVS and FQNEAQ. The CDR3 runs to 12 residues. With 8 bases removed from V and 0 bases from J, the gap between germline ends came to 8 bases. CDR3 bases: TGTGCCAGCGGCACCAACTCCTACGAGCAGTACTTC. It specifies CASGTNSYEQYF.

The rearrangement joins TRBV7-8 to TRBJ1-2; the D gene is possibly TRBD1 (6 bases). From germline, CDR1 is SGHVS and CDR2 FQNEAQ. The CDR3 consists of 13 residues. The V gene lost 2 bases and the J gene lost 6 bases, with 10 bases spanning the gap. The CDR3 sequence: CASSLTQGNGYTF. The CDR3 DNA is TGTGCCAGCAGCTTAACACAGGGCAATGGCTACACCTTC.

This CDR3 reads CASSVEGSGNTGELFF. The CDR3 nucleotides are TGTGCCAGCAGCGTAGAGGGTAGCGGGAACACCGGGGAGCTGTTTTTT. This chain connects TRBV9 to TRBJ2-2; perhaps TRBD2 as D (6 bases). Germline CDR1 is SGDLS and CDR2 is YYNGEE. V lost 0 bases, J lost 1 base, and 10 bases lay in between. This CDR3 is built from 16 residues.

This chain links TRBV10-2 with TRBJ2-1, with a weak D call TRBD2 (6 bases). This CDR3 has 16 amino acids. Germline V gene lookup returns CDR1 WSHSY and CDR2 SAAADI. Between the trimmed V and J ends, which lost 8 bases and 1 base, there was a span of 18 bases. The CDR3 DNA reads TGCGCCAGCGATAGACGGAGGGCAGGGTCCTACAATGAGCAGTTCTTC. Its protein product is CASDRRRAGSYNEQFF.